Below, 5 T cell receptor beta chains from the same sample are listed, as sequenced in a study of beta chain features in type 1 diabetes. Their recognized antigens are unknown. Study-wide results and caveats: Across all four CD4+ subsets, people with type 1 diabetes showed modestly shorter TCRB CDR3s.

The entirety of the isolated RNA underwent reverse transcription, so expressed TCRB transcripts were sequenced. Clones were sequenced by immunoSEQ multiplex PCR, and TCRdb holds only the in-frame ones, with some missing. The repertoire has some 240,000 clones, more than 15% of them found once; the top ten carry roughly 0.08%. Material: naive CD4+ T cells from blood. These receptors all come from a man aged 25 to 45 with type 1 diabetes.

This clone was seen a few times. The same CDR3 can be traced to other DNA sequences in this sample. The rearrangement links TRBV29-1 to TRBJ2-7, with 12 positions matching TRBD2. Germline lookup yields CDR1 SQVTM and CDR2 ANQGSEA. The CDR3 has 14 amino acids. Trimming removed 6 bases from V and 2 bases from J; junction bases left unmatched: 5. CDR3 nucleotides: TGCAGCGTGGCGGGACTAGCGGGCGCCTACGAGCAGTACTTC. Its protein is CSVAGLAGAYEQYF.

This clone was detected only a few times. The CDR3 nucleotides are TGTGCCAGCAGCTTAGTTTTGGGACCCCAACTGACGGGGGCCAACGTCCTGACTTTC. Its protein product is CASSLVLGPQLTGANVLTF. The chain combines TRBV7-2 with TRBJ2-6; D assignment may be TRBD1 or TRBD2 (5 bases each). V lost 1 base and J lost 4, with 20 bases in between. The CDR3 is 19 amino acids. Germline V gene lookup returns CDR1 SGHTA and CDR2 FQGNSA.

The V call is TRBV10-3, the J call TRBJ1-2; perhaps TRBD1 as D (5 bases). Germline-derived CDR1 and CDR2 are ENHRY and SYGVKD. V lost 3 bases to trimming and J lost 4 bases, with 15 bases between them. This CDR3 is built from 15 residues. DNA of the CDR3: TGTGCCATCAGTGACCAAGGCGGACAAAGCTATGGCTACACCTTC. It yields the protein CAISDQGGQSYGYTF.

The chain recombines TRBV30 with TRBJ2-7; D unclear. The CDR3 spans 13 residues. Germline-derived CDR1 and CDR2 are GTSNPN and SVGIG (reference sequence). Between the trimmed V and J ends, which lost 0 bases and 11 bases, there was a span of 17 bases. The DNA of the CDR3 is TGTGCCTGGAGTGTTGCTCCGGGCAGAAGGGAGTACTTC. Protein sequence: CAWSVAPGRREYF.

This rearrangement joins TRBV9 to TRBJ2-7; D is uncertain. The CDR3 consists of 14 residues. V was shortened by 0 bases and J by 4 bases, with 11 bases between the two germline ends. Per the germline V gene, CDR1 is SGDLS and CDR2 is YYNGEE. CDR3 bases: TGTGCCAGCAGCGTAGCTACCTTAGGTTACGAGCAGTACTTC. Translating it yields CASSVATLGYEQYF.